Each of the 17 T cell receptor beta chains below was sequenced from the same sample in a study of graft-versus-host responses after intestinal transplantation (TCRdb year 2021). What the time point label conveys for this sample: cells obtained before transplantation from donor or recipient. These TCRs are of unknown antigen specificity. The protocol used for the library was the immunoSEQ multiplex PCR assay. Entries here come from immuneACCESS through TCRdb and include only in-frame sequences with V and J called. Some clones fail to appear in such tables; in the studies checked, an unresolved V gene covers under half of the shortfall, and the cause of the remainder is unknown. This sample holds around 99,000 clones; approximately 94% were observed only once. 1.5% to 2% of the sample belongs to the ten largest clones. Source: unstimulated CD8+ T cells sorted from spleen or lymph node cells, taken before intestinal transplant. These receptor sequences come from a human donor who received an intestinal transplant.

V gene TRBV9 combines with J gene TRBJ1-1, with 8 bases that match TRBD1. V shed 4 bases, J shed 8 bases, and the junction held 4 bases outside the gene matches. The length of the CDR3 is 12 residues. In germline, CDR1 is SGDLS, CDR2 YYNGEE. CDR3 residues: CASSPGGPEAFF. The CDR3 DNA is TGTGCCAGCAGCCCAGGGGGCCCCGAAGCTTTCTTT.

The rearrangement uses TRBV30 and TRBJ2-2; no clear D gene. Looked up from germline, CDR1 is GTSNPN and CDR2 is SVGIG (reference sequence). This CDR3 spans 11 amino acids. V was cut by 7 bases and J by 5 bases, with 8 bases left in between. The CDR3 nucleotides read TGTGCCTATGACACTACCGGGGAGCTGTTTTTT. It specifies CAYDTTGELFF.

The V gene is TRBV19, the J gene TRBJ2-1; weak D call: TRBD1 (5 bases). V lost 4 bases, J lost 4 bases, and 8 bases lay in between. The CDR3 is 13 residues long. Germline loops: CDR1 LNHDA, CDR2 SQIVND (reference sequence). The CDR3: CASSTRQYNEQFF. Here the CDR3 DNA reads TGTGCCAGTAGTACGAGACAGTACAATGAGCAGTTCTTC. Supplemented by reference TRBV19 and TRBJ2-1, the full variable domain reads DGGITQSPKYLFRKEGQNVTLSCEQNLNHDAMYWYRQDPGQGLRLIYYSQIVNDFQKGDIAEGYSVSREKKESFPLTVTSAQKNPTAFYLCASSTRQYNEQFFGPGTRLTVL.

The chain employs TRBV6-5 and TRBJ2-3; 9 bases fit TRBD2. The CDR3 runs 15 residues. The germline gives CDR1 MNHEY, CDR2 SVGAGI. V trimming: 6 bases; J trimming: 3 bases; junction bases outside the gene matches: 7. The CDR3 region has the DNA TGTGCCAGCAGACCCGGGACTAGCAGGACAGATACGCAGTATTTT. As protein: CASRPGTSRTDTQYF.

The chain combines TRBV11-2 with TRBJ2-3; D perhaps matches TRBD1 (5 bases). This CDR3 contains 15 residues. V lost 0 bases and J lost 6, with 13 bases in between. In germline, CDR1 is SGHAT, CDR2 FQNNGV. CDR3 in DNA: TGTGCCAGCAGCTTAGAATCGGCAGGGATGGATACGCAGTATTTT. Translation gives CASSLESAGMDTQYF.

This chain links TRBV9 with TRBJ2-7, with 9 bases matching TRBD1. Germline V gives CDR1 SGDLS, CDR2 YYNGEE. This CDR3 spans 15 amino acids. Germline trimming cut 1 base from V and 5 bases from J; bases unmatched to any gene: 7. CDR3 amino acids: CASSVTDRGFHEQYF. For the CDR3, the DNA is TGTGCCAGCAGCGTAACGGACAGGGGATTTCACGAGCAGTACTTC.

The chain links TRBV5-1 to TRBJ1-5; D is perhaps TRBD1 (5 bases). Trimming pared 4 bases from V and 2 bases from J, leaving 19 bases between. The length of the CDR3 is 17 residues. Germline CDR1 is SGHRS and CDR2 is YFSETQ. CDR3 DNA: TGCGCCAGCAGCATATATCCCGGGGGGGAAGGCAATCAGCCCCAGCATTTT. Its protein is CASSIYPGGEGNQPQHF.

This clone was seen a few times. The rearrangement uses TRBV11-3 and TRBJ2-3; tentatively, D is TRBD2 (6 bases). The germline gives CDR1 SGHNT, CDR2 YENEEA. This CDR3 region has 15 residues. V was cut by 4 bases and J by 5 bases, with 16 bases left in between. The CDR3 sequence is CASSSRDFPKDTQYF. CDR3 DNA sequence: TGTGCCAGCAGCTCCCGGGACTTCCCCAAAGATACGCAGTATTTT.

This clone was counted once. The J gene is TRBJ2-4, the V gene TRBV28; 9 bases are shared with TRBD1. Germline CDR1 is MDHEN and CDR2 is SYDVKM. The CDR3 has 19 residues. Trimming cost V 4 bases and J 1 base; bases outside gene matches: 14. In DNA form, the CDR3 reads TGTGCCAGCAGTTCATACCCACTACAGGGGGCGACGGCCAAAAACATTCAGTACTTC. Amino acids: CASSSYPLQGATAKNIQYF.

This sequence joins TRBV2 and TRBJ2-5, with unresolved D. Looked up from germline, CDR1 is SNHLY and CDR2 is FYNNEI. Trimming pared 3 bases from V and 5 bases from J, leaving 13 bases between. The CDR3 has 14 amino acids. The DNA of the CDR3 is TGTGCCAGCAGTGATGCAGGCCTCCGGGAGACCCAGTACTTC. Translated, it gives CASSDAGLRETQYF.

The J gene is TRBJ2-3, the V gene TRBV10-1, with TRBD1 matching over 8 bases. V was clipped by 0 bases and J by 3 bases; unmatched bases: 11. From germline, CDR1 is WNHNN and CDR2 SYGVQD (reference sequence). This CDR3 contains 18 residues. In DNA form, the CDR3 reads TGCGCCAGCAGTGAGTCAAATCCGCTCAGGGGGCAGACAGATACGCAGTATTTT. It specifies CASSESNPLRGQTDTQYF.

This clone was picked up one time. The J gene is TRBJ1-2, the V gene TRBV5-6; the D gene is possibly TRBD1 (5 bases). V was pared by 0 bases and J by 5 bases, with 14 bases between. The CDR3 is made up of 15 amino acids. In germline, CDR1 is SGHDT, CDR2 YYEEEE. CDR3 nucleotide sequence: TGTGCCAGCAGCTTGGGAAAGGGGCCCCTTTATGGCTACACCTTC. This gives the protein CASSLGKGPLYGYTF.

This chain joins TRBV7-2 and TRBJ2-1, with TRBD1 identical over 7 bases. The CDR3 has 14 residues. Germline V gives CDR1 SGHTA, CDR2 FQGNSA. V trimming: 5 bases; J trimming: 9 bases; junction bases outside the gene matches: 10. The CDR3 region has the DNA TGTGCCAGCAGCACCCTGACAGGGAGCGGTGAGCAGTTCTTC. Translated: CASSTLTGSGEQFF. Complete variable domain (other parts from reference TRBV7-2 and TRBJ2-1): GAGVSQSPSNKVTEKGKDVELRCDPISGHTALYWYRQSLGQGLEFLIYFQGNSAPDKSGLPSDRFSAERTGGSVSTLTIQRTQQEDSAVYLCASSTLTGSGEQFFGPGTRLTVL.

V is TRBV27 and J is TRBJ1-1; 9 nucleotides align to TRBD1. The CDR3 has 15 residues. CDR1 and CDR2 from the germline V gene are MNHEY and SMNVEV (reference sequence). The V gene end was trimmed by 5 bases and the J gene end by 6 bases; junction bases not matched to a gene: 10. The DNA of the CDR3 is TGTGCCAGCAGTACGTACAGGGGGCGGGATCCTGAAGCTTTCTTT. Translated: CASSTYRGRDPEAFF.

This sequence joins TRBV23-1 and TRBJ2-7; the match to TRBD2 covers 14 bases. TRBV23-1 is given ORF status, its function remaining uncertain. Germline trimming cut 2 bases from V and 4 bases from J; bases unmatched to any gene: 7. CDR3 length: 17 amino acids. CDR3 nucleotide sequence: TGCGCCAGCAGTCAAACCCGACTAGCGGGGGGGAGGTACGAGCAGTACTTC. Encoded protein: CASSQTRLAGGRYEQYF.

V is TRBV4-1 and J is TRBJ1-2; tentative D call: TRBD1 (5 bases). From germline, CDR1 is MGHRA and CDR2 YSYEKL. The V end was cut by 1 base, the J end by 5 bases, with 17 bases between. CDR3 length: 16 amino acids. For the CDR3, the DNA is TGCGCCAGCAGCCAAGGAGGGGAGGGTGTGCAGTATGGCTACACCTTC. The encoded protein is CASSQGGEGVQYGYTF.

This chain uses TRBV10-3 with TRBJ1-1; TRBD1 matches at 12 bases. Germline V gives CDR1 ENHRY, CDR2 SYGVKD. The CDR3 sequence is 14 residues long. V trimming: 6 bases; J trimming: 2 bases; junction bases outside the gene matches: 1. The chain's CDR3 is CAIRGTGGNTEAFF. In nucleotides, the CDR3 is TGTGCCATCAGGGGGACAGGGGGCAACACTGAAGCTTTCTTT.